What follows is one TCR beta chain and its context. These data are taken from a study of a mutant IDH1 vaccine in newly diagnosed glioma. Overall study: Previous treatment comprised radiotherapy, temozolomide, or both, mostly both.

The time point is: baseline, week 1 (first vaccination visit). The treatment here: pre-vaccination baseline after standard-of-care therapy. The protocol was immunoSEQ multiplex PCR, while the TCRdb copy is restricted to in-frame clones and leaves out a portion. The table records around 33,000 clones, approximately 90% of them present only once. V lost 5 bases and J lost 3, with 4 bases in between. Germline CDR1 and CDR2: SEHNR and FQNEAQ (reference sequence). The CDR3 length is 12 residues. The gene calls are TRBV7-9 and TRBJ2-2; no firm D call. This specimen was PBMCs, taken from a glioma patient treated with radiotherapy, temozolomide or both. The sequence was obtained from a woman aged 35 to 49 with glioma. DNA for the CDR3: TGTGCCAGCAGCCCGGACACCGGGGAGCTGTTTTTT. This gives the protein CASSPDTGELFF.